The source of this T cell receptor beta chain is a study of T cell repertoires in cytomegalovirus infection. Looking at the study overall: In public TCR beta signatures, there were indications of both CMV infection and matching HLA type.

The CDR3 sequence is 14 residues long. Germline loops: CDR1 MNHNS, CDR2 SASEGT. For this clonotype: Antigen specificity is unknown. Its ends do not fully match the called genes, so a read error is possible.

Study results and caveats: HLA-C-restricted TCR beta clonotypes specific for CMV led the ex vivo response.

Each CDR3 protein gets one entry after TCRdb re-called the reads with MiXCR. The sample lists around 740,000 distinct CDR3 sequences, about 40% occurring once. Sequenced input: PBMCs. The origin of this receptor is a human donor in good health (CMV status not recorded). Some clones in this sample may be carry-over from other donors' samples. V gene TRBV6-1 combines with J gene TRBJ2-4; a weak D match, TRBD1 (6 bases). The CDR3 region is CARSERSRGVSQYF. The CDR3 coding sequence is TGTGCCCGCAGTGAACGATCCAGGGGCGTCAGTCAGTACTTC.